This TCR beta chain was sequenced for a study of blood T cells in healthy people across ages. Roughly 10 milliliters was the volume of peripheral blood drawn from each donor. No fewer than 5.5 micrograms of total RNA were isolated from every sample. Study-level points and caveats: The study regarded diversity estimates from one million T cells as underestimates.

Points on this clonotype: The antigen is not known. A read error may account for a junction end that differs from germline.

The CDR3 loop spans 14 amino acids. The V gene's germline CDR1 is MNHEY and CDR2 SVGAGI. Next came a second PCR, run for about 7 to 12 cycles, which used a sample-barcoded 5' primer along with a J-beta primer mix. One entry per CDR3 protein, called by TCRdb with MiXCR from the 5' RACE reads. The table has 1 million or so distinct CDR3 sequences, 35% to 50% seen once. Material for sequencing was blood. The chain carries TRBV6-5 and TRBJ2-5, with D perhaps given as TRBD1 or TRBD2 (5 bases each). The origin of this receptor is a woman aged 60-75 years in good health. CDR3 loop: CVSSYLAGSETQYF. The CDR3 nucleotides read TGTGTCAGCAGTTACTTAGCAGGGAGTGAGACCCAGTACTTC.